This T cell receptor beta chain was sequenced in a study of cytomegalovirus exposure and HLA in healthy donors. Study observations and caveats: Analyses of presence/absence relied on an assumption of roughly uniform sequencing depth across donors.

V trimming: 1 base; J trimming: 1 base; junction bases outside the gene matches: 5. Germline assignment: CDR1 SGHVS and CDR2 FQNEAQ. The CDR3 covers 17 residues. Primers: 60 Vbeta forward and 13 Jbeta reverse. The method was immunoSEQ multiplex PCR; TCRdb's version includes in-frame clones alone and lacks a portion of them. The sample has approximately 120,000 clones, 77% seen once. Of note for this clone: As yet, its antigen is unknown.

The sample taken for sequencing was PBMCs. The source of this sequence is a man aged 35 to 55 in good health and CMV-seropositive. The rearrangement uses TRBV7-8 and TRBJ2-3, with 10 nucleotides matching TRBD2. The CDR3 nucleotides are TGTGCCAGCAGCTTAGATCGGACTAGCGGCGGCACAGATACGCAGTATTTT. This gives the protein CASSLDRTSGGTDTQYF.